This TCR beta chain appears in the sequencing data of a study of Tregs in tolerant kidney transplant recipients. CDR3 size: 12 residues. Deletions cut 9 bases from V and 2 bases from J, with 8 bases between. Germline CDR1 is SGHNT and CDR2 is YENEEA. Measured with immunoSEQ multiplex PCR; TCRdb has only the in-frame clones, and not every one. This table has roughly 20,000 clones, 50% to 70% appearing once. This clone showed up just a few times. No antigen is known for it. The J gene is TRBJ1-3, the V gene TRBV11-3, with D unclear. The sample consisted of Tregs from blood cultured with allogeneic cells. The origin of this receptor is a human donor in good health. The CDR3: CASQYTGNTIYF. The CDR3 DNA sequence: TGTGCCAGTCAGTATACTGGAAACACCATATATTTT.